This T cell receptor beta chain was identified in a study of shared clonotypes between healthy human individuals. The overall study: A donor's plate count was three for CD4 naive and three for CD4 memory; CD8 naive had two and CD8 memory one.

Worth noting for this clone: Its antigen is currently unknown.

The study's findings and limits: The study found lower generation probabilities in non-shared clonotypes than in those shared by all four donors. Rarefaction gave evidence that sorted-subset sequencing remained incomplete despite large depth.

Produced via immunoSEQ multiplex PCR; TCRdb's table is partial and in-frame only. The sample lists about 690,000 clones, 90% occurring once. The CDR3 is made up of 14 amino acids. Germline values: CDR1 LNHNV, CDR2 YYDKDF (reference sequence). Trimming stripped 1 base from V and 5 bases from J, with 12 bases between. Sequencing was done on a sample of memory CD8+ T cells from PBMCs. The subset here: CD45RO+ cells pooled with CCR7-negative TemRA cells. V gene TRBV15 combines with J gene TRBJ2-7, with D unresolved. The sequence came from a man aged 18 to 35 in good health. Some clones in this sample may be carry-over from other donors' samples. CDR3 sequence reads: CATSRVNFQNEQYF. Written as DNA, the CDR3 is TGTGCCACCAGCAGAGTAAACTTTCAGAACGAGCAGTACTTC.